One and the same sample provided the 2 T cell receptor beta chains below, sequenced in a study of STAT5B mutations in CD4+ large granular lymphocyte leukemia. The protocol was immunoSEQ multiplex PCR, while the TCRdb copy is restricted to in-frame clones and leaves out a portion. The sample has around 5,000 clones; under 85% are singletons. The sequenced sample consisted of PBMCs. Source of these receptors: a man older than 75 with CD4+ T-cell large granular lymphocyte leukemia.

This chain connects TRBV27 to TRBJ1-5; 9 bases align to TRBD1. CDR1 is MNHEY and CDR2 is SMNVEV in the germline V gene (reference sequence). Losses at the gene ends were 3 bases for V and 5 bases for J; bases not matched to a gene: 2. This CDR3 is built from 14 residues. The CDR3 DNA is TGTGCCAGCAGTTTGGGACAGGGCCATCAGCCCCAGCATTTT. The encoded protein is CASSLGQGHQPQHF.

This clone was seen just once. V gene TRBV7-9 combines with J gene TRBJ2-3; 8 bases line up with TRBD2. V lost 0 bases to trimming and J lost 4 bases; unmatched junction nucleotides: 3. Germline V gene data show CDR1 as SEHNR and CDR2 as FQNEAQ (reference sequence). CDR3 size: 15 residues. Here the CDR3 DNA reads TGTGCCAGCAGCTTAGCGGTAGCGGGGTCAGATACGCAGTATTTT. Translation: CASSLAVAGSDTQYF.